Included here is one TCR beta chain sequence, with context. Which antigen it targets is not known. No much larger clonotype is one base removed from it; base qualities were not supplied. To sequence the TCRbeta CDR3 region, genomic DNA was isolated from the sorted cells. TCRbeta CDR3 regions were sequenced using the immunoSEQ Assay. This immuneACCESS table, as held by TCRdb, lists in-frame sequences with V and J called but not all clones. Of the missing ones, under half trace to an unresolved V gene in checked studies; the others have no known cause. This sample lists 65,000 to 95,000 clones; roughly 83% were detected once. The ten largest clones take up over 2% of the sample. The data originate from a study of OX40 agonist ivuxolimab in advanced cancers. The study in broad terms: Ivuxolimab was an agonistic, fully human IgG2 monoclonal antibody directed against OX40 (CD134), a costimulatory receptor. Intravenous ivuxolimab was administered to patients every 2 weeks at six dose levels: 0.01, 0.1, 0.3, 1.5, 3 and 10 mg/kg. Peripheral TCRbeta sequencing was intended to test whether TCR sequence diversity was altered and clonal T-cell expansion was caused by ivuxolimab. Partial responses occurred in three dose-escalation patients, of whom one had hepatocellular carcinoma and two had cutaneous melanoma. Of the approximately 50 patients in dose escalation, some 20 had hepatocellular carcinoma, some 15 had melanoma, 9 had renal cell carcinoma and 9 had head and neck cancer. The paper describes the monotherapy dose-escalation part (N of about 47 patients) of the phase I trial of ivuxolimab. Patients were allowed to have had prior anti-PD-1, anti-PD-L1 or anti-CTLA-4 therapy, and 30% to 50% of the dose-escalation patients had previously received checkpoint inhibitors. The dose-escalation cohort was roughly 87% male with a mean age of about 60 years, ranging from roughly 20 to 80. The paper's findings and limits, for the study overall: The antigen specificity of the peripheral T cells that underwent clonal expansion was not determined. On average, CD8+ T cells showed more expanded clones than CD4+ T cells after ivuxolimab. Low levels of normalized T-cell clonal expansion were also shown by some nonresponding patients. At doses of 0.1 to 3.0 mg/kg, clonal expansion of both CD4+ and CD8+ T cells in blood was seen between baseline and week 6. Partial responders in the 0.1-3.0 mg/kg groups had among the lowest normalized peripheral clonal expansion, especially among CD8+ T cells.

The trial excluded patients who had a history of autoimmune disease or were on systemic immunosuppression. Peripheral blood for TCR sequencing was drawn from every dose cohort at baseline, at cycle 4 day 1 and at cycle 7 day 1. Samples came from an open-label, multicenter, first-in-human phase I dose-escalation trial of ivuxolimab. Adults with locally advanced or metastatic head and neck squamous cell, hepatocellular, melanoma or renal cell carcinoma were enrolled in the trial. Before TCR sequencing, CD4+ T cells and CD8+ T cells were sorted from peripheral blood as separate populations. The CDR3 has 11 amino acids, counting the end cysteine and phenylalanine. Left in the record is the CDR3 DNA by itself, 33 bases read in frame from the first base. CDR1 MNHNY and CDR2 SVGAGI are derived from the germline V gene (reference sequence). V loses 6 bases, J loses 7 bases, and the germline ends lie 9 bases apart.

Here the sequenced sample was CD4+ or CD8+ T cells sorted from blood, taken in a trial of the OX40 agonist ivuxolimab. The chain employs TRBV6-6 and TRBJ1-1, with a weak D call of TRBD1 (5 bases match). This clonotype was obtained from an adult with an advanced solid tumor such as melanoma, head and neck, liver or kidney cancer. The DNA sequence is given as TGTGCCAGCAGAACAGGAGATGAAGCTTTCTTT. This yields the protein CASRTGDEAFF.